The 15 T cell receptor beta chains below all came from one sample that was sequenced in a study of radiotherapy plus CTLA-4 blockade in lung cancer (dated by TCRdb to the late 2010s). The library was made by the immunoSEQ multiplex PCR assay. TCRdb's version of the immuneACCESS table is confined to in-frame rearrangements and falls short of the full clone set. An unresolved V gene accounts for under half of the shortfall where checked; the remainder is of unknown origin. Recorded for this sample are 85,000 to 100,000 clones; less than 80% of them occurred a single time. Together, the top ten hold over 13% of the sample. The starting material was peripheral blood, obtained from a patient treated with radiotherapy plus ipilimumab. The receptors derive from a human donor with non-small cell lung cancer that progressed on radiotherapy plus ipilimumab.

The chain recombines TRBV4-2 with TRBJ2-1, with 7 bases fitting TRBD2. Germline V CDR1 and CDR2: LGHNA, YNFKEQ. Trimming cost V 1 base and J 0 bases; bases outside gene matches: 12. This CDR3 is 19 amino acids long. In DNA form, the CDR3 reads TGTGCCAGCAGCCAAGGGGGCAGCGGGAACTCCATCTCCTACAATGAGCAGTTCTTC. This encodes CASSQGGSGNSISYNEQFF.

This clone has a handful of counts. The V gene is TRBV13, the J gene TRBJ1-2; 7 bases match TRBD1. Trimming at V came to 5 bases and at J to 1 base, leaving 13 bases not matched to a gene. CDR3 length equals 17 residues. Germline V CDR1 and CDR2: PRHDT, FYEKMQ (reference sequence). CDR3 sequence reads: CASSPGGQDLLNYGYTF. The CDR3 DNA reads TGTGCCAGCAGCCCGGGAGGACAGGACCTCCTTAACTATGGCTACACCTTC.

This chain uses TRBV6-1 with TRBJ1-3; D call uncertain. The V end was cut by 2 bases, the J end by 1 base, with 12 bases between. The germline V gene encodes CDR1 MNHNS and CDR2 SASEGT. The CDR3 extends over 16 amino acids. CDR3 in DNA: TGTGCCAGCAGTGAAAATATCAGAGGTTCTGGAAACACCATATATTTT. Translation: CASSENIRGSGNTIYF.

V usage is TRBV27 and J usage is TRBJ2-7; TRBD1 agrees at 8 bases. V was pared by 2 bases and J by 3 bases, with 3 bases of the junction left unmatched. The CDR3 contains 14 residues. Germline CDR1 and CDR2: MNHEY and SMNVEV (reference sequence). The CDR3 region has the DNA TGTGCCAGCAGTTTAGACGGGACAGGCTACGAGCAGTACTTC. It translates to CASSLDGTGYEQYF.

V gene TRBV6-6 combines with J gene TRBJ1-1, with D possibly TRBD1 on 6 matching bases. Germline CDR1 is MNHNY and CDR2 is SVGAGI (reference sequence). The CDR3 is 16 residues long. V gave up 1 base and J gave up 1 base, with 13 bases separating them. CDR3 nucleotide sequence: TGTGCCAGCAGTTACTATAATGAGGGGGGGAACACTGAAGCTTTCTTT. Its translation is CASSYYNEGGNTEAFF.

This chain joins TRBV19 and TRBJ1-3; perhaps TRBD1 as D (5 bases). V was trimmed by 4 bases and J by 0 bases, leaving 10 bases between them. CDR1 LNHDA and CDR2 SQIVND come from the germline V gene (reference sequence). The CDR3 is made up of 15 amino acids. The CDR3 loop reads CASSTRQSSGNTIYF. In nucleotides, the CDR3 is TGTGCCAGTAGTACGCGACAGAGCTCTGGAAACACCATATATTTT.

This chain links TRBV4-3 with TRBJ2-3; D is tentatively TRBD1 or TRBD2 (5 bases each). CDR1 LGHNA and CDR2 YSLEER come from the germline V gene. The V end lost 1 base, the J end lost 4 bases, and 24 bases lay between the germline ends. There are 19 residues in the CDR3. The CDR3 is CASSQGGYWLAGAPDTQYF. Here the CDR3 DNA reads TGCGCCAGCAGCCAAGGGGGGTATTGGCTAGCTGGAGCTCCAGATACGCAGTATTTT.

This clone appeared a few times. CDR3 sequence reads: CASSLTRNTEAFF. The CDR3 nucleotides read TGTGCCAGCAGCTTAACCCGGAACACTGAAGCTTTCTTT. The V and J genes are TRBV7-3 and TRBJ1-1; D remains unclear. CDR1 is SGHTA and CDR2 is FQGTGA in the germline V gene. V lost 0 bases to trimming and J lost 1 base, with 3 bases between them. The CDR3 sequence is 13 residues long.

This clone was detected a few times. This sequence joins TRBV7-3 and TRBJ1-5, with no clear D. The CDR3 spans 13 residues. Trimming left V 1 base short and J 0 bases short, with 1 base between. Germline CDR1 SGHTA, CDR2 FQGTGA. CDR3 region: CASSLSSNQPQHF. The CDR3 DNA reads as TGTGCCAGCAGCTTAAGTAGCAATCAGCCCCAGCATTTT.

The genes are TRBV9 and TRBJ1-3, with D unclear. The germline CDR1 and CDR2 sequences are SGDLS and YYNGEE. Trimming cost V 0 bases and J 0 bases, with 7 bases left between them. The CDR3 sequence is 15 residues long. The CDR3 nucleotides read TGTGCCAGCAGCGTAGTCGGCACCTCTGGAAACACCATATATTTT. It codes for CASSVVGTSGNTIYF.

V is TRBV18 and J is TRBJ1-6, with D hard to call. Germline V lookup: CDR1 KGHSH, CDR2 LQKENI. V was shortened by 0 bases and J by 8 bases, with 5 bases between the two germline ends. The CDR3 is made up of 13 amino acids. The CDR3 region is CASSPPGDSPLHF. The CDR3 bases are TGTGCCAGCTCACCACCGGGCGATTCACCCCTCCACTTT.

The chain links TRBV6-5 to TRBJ1-5; D is perhaps TRBD1 (6 bases). Germline V CDR1 and CDR2: MNHEY, SVGAGI. The CDR3 is made up of 14 amino acids. Trimming stripped 7 bases from V and 9 bases from J, with 19 bases between. In DNA, the CDR3 is TGTGCCAGCACAACAGGGACGGTCTTTGGGCCCCAGCATTTT. Translation: CASTTGTVFGPQHF.

The rearrangement uses TRBV4-2 and TRBJ2-7; TRBD2 might be the D (6 bases). Germline V CDR1 and CDR2: LGHNA, YNFKEQ. CDR3 length equals 13 residues. V was shortened by 0 bases and J by 11 bases, with 14 bases between the two germline ends. The CDR3 DNA follows: TGTGCCAGCAGCCAAGATCGGAGGGAAGGAGAGTACTTC. It translates to CASSQDRREGEYF.

The chain couples TRBV29-1 to TRBJ1-2; 7 positions match TRBD1. Germline-derived CDR1 and CDR2 are SQVTM and ANQGSEA. Trimming at V came to 6 bases and at J to 4 bases, leaving 5 bases not matched to a gene. The CDR3 runs 12 residues. CDR3 sequence: CSVAGTAYGYTF. The CDR3 DNA sequence: TGCAGCGTGGCCGGGACAGCCTATGGCTACACCTTC. The full variable domain, rest sourced from reference TRBV29-1 and TRBJ1-2, is SAVISQKPSRDICQRGTSLTIQCQVDSQVTMMFWYRQQPGQSLTLIATANQGSEATYESGFVIDKFPISRPNLTFSTLTVSNMSPEDSSIYLCSVAGTAYGYTFGSGTRLTVV.

The chain joins TRBV6-5 to TRBJ2-7; 7 nucleotides agree with TRBD1. The CDR3 spans 14 residues. J was trimmed by 3 bases and V by 6 bases; bases with no gene match: 8. Germline V gives CDR1 MNHEY, CDR2 SVGAGI. The CDR3 sequence is CASSGTAKDYEQYF. Written as DNA, the CDR3 is TGTGCCAGCAGCGGGACAGCCAAAGACTACGAGCAGTACTTC.